Presented here are 11 T cell receptor beta chains from one specimen sequenced in a study of cytomegalovirus exposure and HLA in healthy donors. Generated by immunoSEQ multiplex PCR, the TCRdb table keeps only in-frame clones and is missing some. This table holds some 98,000 clones, 87% found once. Sequencing used PBMCs. The receptors here all came from a woman aged 30 to 39 in good health and CMV-seronegative.

The J gene is TRBJ1-1, the V gene TRBV6-5, with a weak D call TRBD1 (5 bases). Trimming shortened V by 8 bases and J by 1 base, and 11 bases separated the two germline ends. The CDR3 length is 13 residues. CDR1 is MNHEY, CDR2 SVGAGI, per germline. The CDR3: CASSRVGNTEAFF. Written as DNA, the CDR3 is TGTGCCAGCTCCAGGGTCGGGAACACTGAAGCTTTCTTT.

This chain uses TRBV7-9 with TRBJ1-4; D unclear. The CDR3 spans 15 residues. Per germline, CDR1 SEHNR and CDR2 FQNEAQ (reference sequence). The V end was cut by 5 bases, the J end by 2 bases, with 12 bases between. CDR3 coding DNA: TGTGCCAGCAGCCCCCGGACTTTGACTAATGAAAAACTGTTTTTT. Encoded protein: CASSPRTLTNEKLFF.

CDR3: CASKTQVQSYNEQFF. The CDR3, as DNA: TGTGCCAGCAAGACCCAGGTCCAGTCCTACAATGAGCAGTTCTTC. This chain uses TRBV27 with TRBJ2-1; no definite D call. The CDR3 contains 15 residues. The germline V and J ends were trimmed by 7 bases and 1 base, with 14 bases remaining between them. CDR1 is MNHEY, CDR2 SMNVEV, per germline (reference sequence).

This clone was observed a single time. The chain uses TRBV5-1 and TRBJ2-2; maybe TRBD2 (5 bases). This CDR3 has 12 residues. Germline loops: CDR1 SGHRS, CDR2 YFSETQ. The ends were cut back, 3 bases at V and 7 bases at J, with 7 bases in the middle. CDR3 DNA sequence: TGCGCCAGCAGCTCTAGCTACGGGGAGCTGTTTTTT. Translating it yields CASSSSYGELFF.

The J gene is TRBJ1-4, the V gene TRBV7-2; the D gene is possibly TRBD1 (5 bases). Germline CDR1 SGHTA, CDR2 FQGNSA. The ends were cut back, 4 bases at V and 8 bases at J, with 11 bases in the middle. The CDR3 has 13 residues. The CDR3, as DNA: TGTGCCAGCAGCTATAACCGGGGGGAAAAACTGTTTTTT. Amino acid sequence: CASSYNRGEKLFF.

The rearrangement uses TRBV7-2 and TRBJ2-3; D is possibly TRBD2 (6 bases). Germline V gives CDR1 SGHTA, CDR2 FQGNSA. Trimming cost V 4 bases and J 0 bases, with 8 bases left between them. The CDR3 runs to 14 residues. CDR3 loop: CASSWSGSTDTQYF. For the CDR3, the DNA is TGTGCCAGCAGCTGGAGCGGGAGCACAGATACGCAGTATTTT.

This rearrangement joins TRBV15 to TRBJ1-1, with unresolved D. This CDR3 is 15 amino acids long. V lost 2 bases to trimming and J lost 0 bases, with 10 bases between them. The V gene's germline CDR1 is LNHNV and CDR2 YYDKDF (reference sequence). CDR3 sequence reads: CATSRQAIMNTEAFF. CDR3 in DNA: TGTGCCACCAGCAGACAGGCTATAATGAACACTGAAGCTTTCTTT.

The chain employs TRBV29-1 and TRBJ2-3, with D perhaps matching TRBD2 (6 bases). Germline lookup yields CDR1 SQVTM and CDR2 ANQGSEA. V lost 1 base and J lost 0, with 8 bases in between. The CDR3 spans 14 residues. CDR3 sequence reads: CSVEGLASTDTQYF. CDR3 DNA: TGCAGCGTTGAAGGGCTAGCGAGCACAGATACGCAGTATTTT.

The J gene is TRBJ2-3, the V gene TRBV9, with D possibly TRBD2 on 6 matching bases. Trimming pared 2 bases from V and 0 bases from J, leaving 10 bases between. The CDR3 totals 15 residues. The V gene's germline CDR1 is SGDLS and CDR2 YYNGEE. DNA of the CDR3: TGTGCCAGCAGCGTTAGCGGCACTAGCACAGATACGCAGTATTTT. This translates into CASSVSGTSTDTQYF.

V gene TRBV9 combines with J gene TRBJ1-6; D is undetermined. The germline CDR1 and CDR2 sequences are SGDLS and YYNGEE. The V gene lost 6 bases and the J gene lost 8 bases, with 15 bases spanning the gap. The CDR3 is 14 amino acids. Here the CDR3 reads CASTVEPPHSPLHF. In DNA form, the CDR3 reads TGTGCCAGCACGGTGGAGCCACCCCATTCACCCCTCCACTTT. The full variable domain, with the rest looked up from reference TRBV9 and TRBJ1-6, is DSGVTQTPKHLITATGQRVTLRCSPRSGDLSVYWYQQSLDQGLQFLIQYYNGEERAKGNILERFSAQQFPDLHSELNLSSLELGDSALYFCASTVEPPHSPLHFGNGTRLTVT.

This rearrangement joins TRBV6-5 to TRBJ2-5, with D perhaps TRBD2 (5 bases). V dropped 4 bases and J dropped 4 bases, with 16 bases sitting between them. Per the germline V gene, CDR1 is MNHEY and CDR2 is SVGAGI. CDR3 size: 15 residues. The CDR3: CASSFNRLGGETQYF. Written as DNA, the CDR3 is TGTGCCAGCAGTTTCAACCGCCTAGGAGGAGAGACCCAGTACTTC.